This T cell receptor beta chain was sequenced in a study of human T cells and chemical hapten exposure. Germline V gene lookup returns CDR1 LNHDA and CDR2 SQIVND (reference sequence). The CDR3 totals 14 residues. Trimming cost V 3 bases and J 4 bases, with 10 bases left between them. As to time point: patch test 2, 6 weeks after DPC sensitization. Treatment described: therapeutic diphenylcyclopropenone sensitization with weekly scalp DPC. In TCRdb, the RACE reads were re-called with MiXCR into one record per CDR3 protein. The table includes approximately 95,000 distinct CDR3 sequences, approximately 10% detected once. This clonotype was seen a few times.

This sample comprised whole blood, obtained in connection with sensitization to the hapten diphenylcyclopropenone (DPC). The source of this sequence is a woman aged 35 to 49 with alopecia areata. Some clones in this sample may be carry-over from other donors' samples. The chain is built from TRBV19 and TRBJ1-5; the D gene is possibly TRBD1 (5 bases). The CDR3 protein is CASSMGLKNQPQHF. The CDR3 region has the DNA TGTGCCAGTAGTATGGGGCTTAAGAATCAGCCCCAGCATTTT.